The 21 T cell receptor beta chains given below trace back to one sample, sequenced in a study of blood T cell repertoires in COVID-19. Sequenced by immunoSEQ multiplex PCR; TCRdb stores in-frame clones only, minus some. Of around 100,000 clones listed, more than 75% are singletons. The specimen sequenced was peripheral blood. These receptors were collected from a human donor with acute or convalescent COVID-19. The donor label of this sample is uncertain.

V usage is TRBV28 and J usage is TRBJ2-4; possible D gene TRBD1, 7 bases. Germline V gives CDR1 MDHEN, CDR2 SYDVKM. The CDR3 loop spans 14 amino acids. The V end was cut by 6 bases, the J end by 8 bases, with 17 bases between. The CDR3 DNA reads as TGTGCCAGCAGGGAGGGGGCCGTTCCGGACATTCAGTACTTC. It yields the protein CASREGAVPDIQYF.

This chain connects TRBV5-1 to TRBJ2-3; possible D gene TRBD2, 7 bases. Trimming left V 0 bases short and J 1 base short, with 15 bases between. The CDR3 is made up of 17 amino acids. The germline gives CDR1 SGHRS, CDR2 YFSETQ. The CDR3 coding sequence is TGCGCCAGCAGCTTGGATCGGGGGGCAAGGGGCACAGATACGCAGTATTTT. This gives the protein CASSLDRGARGTDTQYF.

Only one count was recorded for this clone. The chain employs TRBV3-1 (or the pseudogene TRBV3-2) and TRBJ2-5; 8 nucleotides align to TRBD1. Germline V gene data show CDR1 as LGHDT and CDR2 as YNNKEL (reference sequence). V dropped 1 base and J dropped 5; count of bases not matched to a gene: 3. This CDR3 contains 14 residues. In nucleotides, the CDR3 is TGTGCCAGCAGCCAAGGGACAGGGAGGGAGACCCAGTACTTC. This translates into CASSQGTGRETQYF.

V and J are TRBV30 and TRBJ1-4; D gene ambiguous. V lost 3 bases, J lost 7 bases, and 18 bases lay in between. Germline values: CDR1 GTSNPN, CDR2 SVGIG (reference sequence). This CDR3 is 15 amino acids long. The CDR3 here is CAWSLDWDEGEKLFF. The CDR3 nucleotides are TGTGCCTGGAGCCTCGATTGGGATGAGGGTGAAAAACTGTTTTTT.

This rearrangement joins TRBV7-2 to TRBJ1-1, with D hard to call. Germline V gene sequence: CDR1 SGHTA, CDR2 FQGNSA. Trimming shortened V by 1 base and J by 9 bases, and 9 bases separated the two germline ends. The CDR3 is 12 amino acids. The CDR3 region has the DNA TGTGCCAGCAGCTTAGTTTTGGCACAAGCTTTCTTT. Translating it yields CASSLVLAQAFF.

The genes are TRBV2 and TRBJ1-1; 11 positions match TRBD1. V dropped 8 bases and J dropped 6; count of bases not matched to a gene: 5. The CDR3 consists of 13 residues. Germline V gene lookup returns CDR1 SNHLY and CDR2 FYNNEI. CDR3 amino acids: CASVMGQGAEAFF. CDR3 bases: TGTGCCAGCGTAATGGGACAGGGGGCTGAAGCTTTCTTT.

The V call is TRBV7-8, the J call TRBJ2-3, with a weak D call TRBD1 (6 bases). Germline V lookup: CDR1 SGHVS, CDR2 FQNEAQ. Trimming removed 5 bases from V and 1 base from J, with 16 bases in between. The CDR3 sequence is 16 residues long. The CDR3 protein is CASSARGTQGTDTQYF. The CDR3 DNA is TGTGCCAGCAGCGCGAGAGGGACACAGGGCACAGATACGCAGTATTTT.

This chain links TRBV19 with TRBJ2-2, with D perhaps TRBD2 (5 bases). Germline V CDR1 and CDR2: LNHDA, SQIVND (reference sequence). There are 14 residues in the CDR3. Trimming took off 5 bases at V and 10 bases at J, with 17 bases between the two ends. Here the CDR3 reads CASSGSGRAAELFF. CDR3 nucleotides: TGTGCCAGTAGTGGGTCGGGGAGAGCCGCGGAGCTGTTTTTT.

This rearrangement joins TRBV19 to TRBJ1-1, with 10 nucleotides matching TRBD1. V was clipped by 2 bases and J by 3 bases; unmatched bases: 3. In germline, CDR1 is LNHDA, CDR2 SQIVND (reference sequence). This CDR3 is built from 15 residues. CDR3 sequence: CASSIRGQGYTEAFF. The DNA for the CDR3 is TGTGCCAGTAGTATACGGGGACAGGGGTACACTGAAGCTTTCTTT. The full variable domain, rest sourced from reference TRBV19 and TRBJ1-1, is DGGITQSPKYLFRKEGQNVTLSCEQNLNHDAMYWYRQDPGQGLRLIYYSQIVNDFQKGDIAEGYSVSREKKESFPLTVTSAQKNPTAFYLCASSIRGQGYTEAFFGQGTRLTVV.

The chain joins TRBV5-6 to TRBJ2-5, with D possibly being TRBD1 (5 bases). This CDR3 is 13 amino acids long. Germline CDR1 and CDR2: SGHDT and YYEEEE. The ends were cut back, 5 bases at V and 0 bases at J, with 8 bases in the middle. The CDR3 bases are TGTGCCAGCAGTTGGACACACCAAGAGACCCAGTACTTC. Translated, it gives CASSWTHQETQYF.

The V call is TRBV23-1, the J call TRBJ1-5, with 11 bases that match TRBD1. TRBV23-1 is marked as an open reading frame, function uncertain. This CDR3 region has 19 residues. V shed 4 bases, J shed 0 bases, and the junction held 11 bases outside the gene matches. The CDR3 loop reads CASSRPRDRGRYSNQPQHF. In DNA form, the CDR3 reads TGCGCCAGCAGTCGACCAAGGGACAGGGGGAGATATAGCAATCAGCCCCAGCATTTT.

The V gene is TRBV9, the J gene TRBJ2-2, with 9 positions matching TRBD2. CDR1 is SGDLS and CDR2 is YYNGEE in the germline V gene. V shed 1 base and J 1 base; nucleotides not matched to a gene: 11. CDR3 length: 19 amino acids. The CDR3 is CASSVSLRVAGVNTGELFF. The CDR3 bases are TGTGCCAGCAGCGTATCCCTTAGGGTAGCGGGGGTGAACACCGGGGAGCTGTTTTTT. Supplemented by reference TRBV9 and TRBJ2-2, the full variable domain reads DSGVTQTPKHLITATGQRVTLRCSPRSGDLSVYWYQQSLDQGLQFLIQYYNGEERAKGNILERFSAQQFPDLHSELNLSSLELGDSALYFCASSVSLRVAGVNTGELFFGEGSRLTVL.

The chain recombines TRBV5-1 with TRBJ2-3, with 9 bases identical to TRBD2. This CDR3 region has 15 residues. From germline, CDR1 is SGHRS and CDR2 YFSETQ. The V and J ends lost 4 bases and 6 bases, in that order; junction bases with no gene match: 9. CDR3 coding DNA: TGCGCCAGCAGCCTCGTGGGGACTAGCTCGGATACGCAGTATTTT. It specifies CASSLVGTSSDTQYF.

The chain couples TRBV19 to TRBJ2-7, with D perhaps TRBD2 (7 bases). Germline-derived CDR1 and CDR2 are LNHDA and SQIVND (reference sequence). V lost 4 bases and J 2 bases, leaving 12 bases between the germline ends. The CDR3 totals 14 residues. The chain's CDR3 is CASSKGGFTYEQYF. The CDR3 region has the DNA TGTGCCAGTAGTAAGGGGGGGTTCACCTACGAGCAGTACTTC.

Points on this clone: The junction does not match germline at one end; this may be a read error. The genes are TRBV12-3 or TRBV12-4 and TRBJ2-7; the D gene is possibly TRBD1 (6 bases). This CDR3 is built from 11 residues. The CDR3 bases are TGTGCCAGCAGTCTCGGACAGATTACCGACTTC. This gives the protein CASSLGQITDF.

The rearrangement joins TRBV18 to TRBJ2-7; TRBD1 aligns across 11 bases. CDR3 size: 15 residues. CDR1 is KGHSH and CDR2 is LQKENI in the germline V gene. V was clipped by 3 bases and J by 6 bases; unmatched bases: 7. CDR3: CASSPTGTGGSEQYF. The CDR3 nucleotides are TGTGCCAGCTCACCTACGGGGACAGGGGGTTCCGAGCAGTACTTC.

The gene calls are TRBV28 and TRBJ2-7; the match to TRBD2 covers 14 bases. The germline V gene has CDR1 MDHEN and CDR2 SYDVKM. V lost 6 bases to trimming and J lost 2 bases; unmatched junction nucleotides: 6. The CDR3 is 16 residues long. The CDR3 sequence: CASRGLAGGSPYEQYF. CDR3 coding DNA: TGTGCCAGCAGAGGACTAGCGGGGGGTTCCCCCTACGAGCAGTACTTC.

V and J are TRBV5-4 and TRBJ2-1; 8 positions agree with TRBD2. The V and J ends lost 0 bases and 9 bases, in that order; junction bases with no gene match: 5. Per the germline V gene, CDR1 is SGHNT and CDR2 is YYREEE (reference sequence). This CDR3 spans 14 amino acids. DNA of the CDR3: TGTGCCAGCAGCTTGGCCGGGGGGGCCGGTGAGCAGTTCTTC. Its translation: CASSLAGGAGEQFF.

The chain couples TRBV7-3 to TRBJ1-1, with D possibly TRBD1 on 5 matching bases. Germline V gives CDR1 SGHTA, CDR2 FQGTGA. V was clipped by 0 bases and J by 6 bases, with 8 bases between them. CDR3 length: 13 residues. The CDR3 region has the DNA TGTGCCAGCAGCTTAACGCGGGGCGCTGAAGCTTTCTTT. Protein sequence: CASSLTRGAEAFF.

The rearrangement joins TRBV7-6 to TRBJ2-2; 7 positions agree with TRBD2. Per germline, CDR1 SGHVS and CDR2 FNYEAQ. Losses at the gene ends were 0 bases for V and 1 base for J; bases not matched to a gene: 5. This CDR3 spans 17 amino acids. This chain's CDR3 is CASSLAGGGGNTGELFF. The CDR3 nucleotides are TGTGCCAGCAGCTTAGCCGGCGGGGGTGGGAACACCGGGGAGCTGTTTTTT. Based on the CDR3 plus reference TRBV7-6 and TRBJ2-2, the full variable domain is GAGVSQSPRYKVTKRGQDVALRCDPISGHVSLYWYRQALGQGPEFLTYFNYEAQQDKSGLPNDRFSAERPEGSISTLTIQRTEQRDSAMYRCASSLAGGGGNTGELFFGEGSRLTVL.

V and J are TRBV6-1 and TRBJ2-7; D possibly corresponds to TRBD2 (5 bases). Looked up from germline, CDR1 is MNHNS and CDR2 is SASEGT. CDR3 length: 15 amino acids. V shed 2 bases and J shed 0 bases, with 11 bases lying between them. The CDR3 DNA reads as TGTGCCAGCAGTGAACAGGTGGGAGTCTCCTACGAGCAGTACTTC. It is translated as CASSEQVGVSYEQYF.